This passage covers 5 T cell receptor beta chains from one sample sequenced in a study of tumor-infiltrating lymphocytes in localized non-small cell lung cancer. Sequencing was performed with immunoSEQ multiplex PCR; in TCRdb, only in-frame clones are kept and a portion is missing. The table includes about 6,700 clones, 76% detected once. The sequenced material came from uninvolved lung tissue not adjacent to the tumor. Receptors were obtained from a human donor with non-small cell lung cancer.

The chain carries TRBV5-6 and TRBJ1-1; tentatively, D is TRBD1 (6 bases). Between the trimmed V and J ends, which lost 0 bases and 6 bases, there was a span of 12 bases. The V gene's germline CDR1 is SGHDT and CDR2 YYEEEE. This CDR3 has 14 amino acids. CDR3 bases: TGTGCCAGCAGCTTGGCCGCAGGGGAGGCTGAAGCTTTCTTT. Amino acid sequence: CASSLAAGEAEAFF.

The chain joins TRBV7-8 to TRBJ2-3, with TRBD2 as a possible D gene (5 bases). The ends were cut back, 3 bases at V and 6 bases at J, with 10 bases in the middle. The CDR3 extends over 13 amino acids. Germline CDR1 SGHVS, CDR2 FQNEAQ. The DNA for the CDR3 is TGTGCCAGCAGCTTGGGCGGGCGGGATACGCAGTATTTT. Translation gives CASSLGGRDTQYF.

This chain links TRBV5-1 with TRBJ1-2; D is ambiguous. The germline V and J ends were trimmed by 4 bases and 1 base, with 8 bases remaining between them. This CDR3 comprises 13 residues. In germline, CDR1 is SGHRS, CDR2 YFSETQ. CDR3 amino acids: CASSPTVNYGYTF. The CDR3 DNA reads TGCGCCAGCAGCCCCACAGTTAACTATGGCTACACCTTC.

This chain links TRBV5-4 with TRBJ1-1, with a tentative D call TRBD1 (6 bases). Germline CDR1 reads SGHNT; CDR2 reads YYREEE (reference sequence). Trimming pared 2 bases from V and 4 bases from J, leaving 18 bases between. There are 16 residues in the CDR3. The CDR3 region is CASSLGGRRPSTEAFF. Here the CDR3 DNA reads TGTGCCAGCAGCTTAGGGGGGCGCAGGCCATCCACTGAAGCTTTCTTT.

The V and J genes are TRBV7-9 and TRBJ2-1, with D hard to call. The V end lost 5 bases, the J end lost 6 bases, and 20 bases lay between the germline ends. Germline CDR1 and CDR2: SEHNR and FQNEAQ (reference sequence). The CDR3 runs to 16 residues. The chain's CDR3 is CASSREVEEKGNEQFF. The DNA for the CDR3 is TGTGCCAGCAGCCGAGAGGTCGAAGAAAAGGGCAATGAGCAGTTCTTC.